A selection of T cell receptor beta chains follows, all from one sample in a study of blood T cell repertoires in COVID-19. Sequencing was performed with immunoSEQ multiplex PCR; in TCRdb, only in-frame clones are kept and a portion is missing. The sample has about 120,000 clones, under 85% seen once. Sample: peripheral blood. The receptors here all came from a man aged 60 to 69 with acute or convalescent COVID-19. The CDR3 runs from the conserved cysteine through the conserved F or W. D genes are given only for firm matches. Where a row states a size, it is once, few, many or the class of an expanded clone; other rows omit it.

CDR3nt | CDR3aa | v_gene | abundance | d_gene | j_gene
TGTGCCAGCAGCTTGTATCTTCAGACTCACAATGAGCAGTTCTTC | CASSLYLQTHNEQFF | TRBV5-8 | NA | NA | TRBJ2-1
TGTGCCAGCAGTTACCGCGCGGACAGGGCCGGGGAGCTGTTTTTT | CASSYRADRAGELFF | TRBV6-5 | NA | TRBD1 | TRBJ2-2
TGTGCCAGCAGTACGGACAGGGTGGACACCGGGGAGCTGTTTTTT | CASSTDRVDTGELFF | TRBV7-6 | once | TRBD1 | TRBJ2-2
TGCGCCAGCAGCTTGAAGCAGGACAGCAAAGCTTTCTTT | CASSLKQDSKAFF | TRBV5-1 | NA | NA | TRBJ1-1
TGTGCCAGCAGTTCCCTCCGGGGGATCCCGGGGGGGGACGAGCAGTACTTC | CASSSLRGIPGGDEQYF | TRBV27 | NA | TRBD2 | TRBJ2-7
TGTGCCAGCAGCTTGAGCACGAAGTCCTACGAGCAGTACTTC | CASSLSTKSYEQYF | TRBV5-8 | NA | NA | TRBJ2-7
TGTGCCAGCAGCCCTATCGACAGGGCGCGTATGAACACTGAAGCTTTCTTT | CASSPIDRARMNTEAFF | TRBV7-8 | NA | TRBD1 | TRBJ1-1
TGTGCCAGCAGCTTAGGGACTAGCGGGAGGGATACGCAGTATTTT | CASSLGTSGRDTQYF | TRBV7-2 | NA | TRBD2 | TRBJ2-3
TGCAGAGCTTCTAGCGGGACGCAGCAGTTCTTC | CRASSGTQQFF | TRBV20-1 | once | TRBD2 | TRBJ2-1
TGTGCCAGCAGTTATATGAACAGGGGCCCGGGGACCCAGTACTTC | CASSYMNRGPGTQYF | TRBV6-5 | NA | TRBD1 | TRBJ2-5
TGTGCCAGTAGTTCAAGAGCGTATAGCTCCTACAATGAGCAGTTCTTC | CASSSRAYSSYNEQFF | TRBV19 | NA | NA | TRBJ2-1
TGTGCCATCAGGGGCAGCAGCTCTGGAAACACCATATATTTT | CAIRGSSSGNTIYF | TRBV10-3 | NA | NA | TRBJ1-3
TGCAGCTTTGCATCCGGGAGCAAAAACATTCAGTACTTC | CSFASGSKNIQYF | TRBV29-1 | NA | NA | TRBJ2-4
TGTGCCAGCTCTCGCGGGACAGGGATGTACAATGAGCAGTTCTTC | CASSRGTGMYNEQFF | TRBV18 | NA | TRBD1 | TRBJ2-1
TGCGCCAGCAGCCAAGACGCGGGTGCAATGGGGCCCCAGCATTTT | CASSQDAGAMGPQHF | TRBV4-1 | NA | NA | TRBJ1-5
TGTGCCAGCAGCTTAGGGACATCTAACTATGGCTACACCTTC | CASSLGTSNYGYTF | TRBV7-2 | once | NA | TRBJ1-2
TGCGCCAGCAGCTGGGGGGGACCGTCGGATCCGGGCTACACCTTC | CASSWGGPSDPGYTF | TRBV5-1 | few | NA | TRBJ1-2
TGTGCCACCCGACTAGGGGTGTGGGGGAACACTGAAGCTTTCTTT | CATRLGVWGNTEAFF | TRBV27 | NA | NA | TRBJ1-1
TGTGCCAGCAGCTTCTATGGGAGGGGCGGCAATGAGCAGTTCTTC | CASSFYGRGGNEQFF | TRBV28 | NA | TRBD2 | TRBJ2-1
TGCGCCAGCAGCTTGACAGCCAGCTCTGGAAACACCATATATTTT | CASSLTASSGNTIYF | TRBV5-1 | NA | NA | TRBJ1-3
TGTGCCAGCAGTGAGGGGCAGGGGAGTGAAGCTTTCTTT | CASSEGQGSEAFF | TRBV2 | NA | NA | TRBJ1-1
TGTGCCAGCAGCCCGCAGTGGGACAGCCTAAAGTACTTC | CASSPQWDSLKYF | TRBV7-3 | once | TRBD1 | TRBJ2-7